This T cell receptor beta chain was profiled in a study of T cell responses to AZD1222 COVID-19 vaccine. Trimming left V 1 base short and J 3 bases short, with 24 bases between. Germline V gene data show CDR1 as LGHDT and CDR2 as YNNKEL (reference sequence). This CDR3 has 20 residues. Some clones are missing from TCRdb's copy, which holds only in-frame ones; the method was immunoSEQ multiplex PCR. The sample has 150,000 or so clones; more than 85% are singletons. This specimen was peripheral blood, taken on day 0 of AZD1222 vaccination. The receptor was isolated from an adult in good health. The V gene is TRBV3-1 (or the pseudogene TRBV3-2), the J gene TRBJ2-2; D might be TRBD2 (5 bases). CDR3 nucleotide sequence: TGTGCCAGCAGCCAAGCTTTTATTTTGTCGTGGGAGAGGTACACCGGGGAGCTGTTTTTT. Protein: CASSQAFILSWERYTGELFF.